A selection of T cell receptor beta chains follows, all from one sample in a study of spatial heterogeneity in lung cancer. MiXCR, run by TCRdb on the 5' RACE reads, gives a single entry per CDR3 protein. Of 7,500 to 10,000 distinct CDR3 sequences detected, 20% to 25% appear once; the ten largest clones hold about 3.7%. The sequences come from PBMCs, collected at follow-up. The receptors originated from a female donor with early-stage non-small cell lung cancer. The CDR3 runs from the conserved cysteine through the conserved F or W. D genes are given only for firm matches. For some rows the clone size is stated as once, few or many, or as a class when expanded; others skip it.

CDR3aa: CASNPGANTGELFF; CDR3nt: TGTGCCAGCAACCCTGGAGCGAACACCGGGGAGCTGTTTTTT; j_gene: TRBJ2-2; d_gene: NA; abundance: NA; v_gene: TRBV6-6
CDR3aa: CASSPSGGAQYF; CDR3nt: TGTGCTAGCAGCCCTAGCGGGGGGGCCCAGTACTTC; j_gene: TRBJ2-5; d_gene: TRBD2; abundance: NA; v_gene: TRBV7-7
CDR3aa: CSARDPGTGYHEQFF; CDR3nt: TGCAGTGCTAGAGATCCCGGGACAGGGTACCATGAGCAGTTCTTC; j_gene: TRBJ2-1; d_gene: TRBD1; abundance: few; v_gene: TRBV20-1
CDR3aa: CSVGEAGGRNTQYF; CDR3nt: TGCAGCGTGGGCGAAGCGGGAGGGAGGAATACGCAGTATTTT; j_gene: TRBJ2-3; d_gene: TRBD2; abundance: medium-sized; v_gene: TRBV29-1
CDR3aa: CASSRGQGTEAFF; CDR3nt: TGTGCCAGCAGCCGGGGACAGGGCACTGAAGCTTTCTTT; j_gene: TRBJ1-1; d_gene: TRBD1; abundance: NA; v_gene: TRBV7-2
CDR3aa: CASSFTSPQETQYF; CDR3nt: TGTGCCAGCAGCTTCACGAGCCCTCAAGAGACCCAGTACTTC; j_gene: TRBJ2-5; d_gene: NA; abundance: NA; v_gene: TRBV7-9
CDR3aa: CAIKGQGTDGYTF; CDR3nt: TGTGCCATCAAGGGACAGGGGACAGATGGCTACACCTTC; j_gene: TRBJ1-2; d_gene: TRBD1; abundance: few; v_gene: TRBV10-3
CDR3aa: CASSLGNLIQGIGTEAFF; CDR3nt: TGCGCCAGCAGCTTGGGCAACCTGATACAGGGAATAGGAACTGAAGCTTTCTTT; j_gene: TRBJ1-1; d_gene: NA; abundance: medium-sized; v_gene: TRBV5-1
CDR3aa: CASSESSYNSPLHF; CDR3nt: TGTGCCAGCAGTGAAAGCTCCTATAATTCACCCCTCCACTTT; j_gene: TRBJ1-6; d_gene: NA; abundance: NA; v_gene: TRBV12-3/TRBV12-4
CDR3aa: CASSQGGSNQPQHF; CDR3nt: TGTGCCAGCAGTCAAGGGGGCTCAAATCAGCCCCAGCATTTT; j_gene: TRBJ1-5; d_gene: TRBD1; abundance: NA; v_gene: TRBV28
CDR3aa: CSAPNDLDGRTEAFF; CDR3nt: TGCAGTGCTCCGAACGACCTGGACGGGAGGACTGAAGCTTTCTTT; j_gene: TRBJ1-1; d_gene: NA; abundance: few; v_gene: TRBV20-1
CDR3aa: CATSDFSGLGDEQFF; CDR3nt: TGTGCCACCAGTGACTTCTCCGGACTAGGCGATGAGCAGTTCTTC; j_gene: TRBJ2-1; d_gene: TRBD2; abundance: few; v_gene: TRBV24-1
CDR3aa: CAWSARGGAGNTIYF; CDR3nt: TGTGCCTGGAGTGCCCGGGGAGGGGCTGGAAACACCATATATTTT; j_gene: TRBJ1-3; d_gene: NA; abundance: few; v_gene: TRBV30
CDR3aa: CAWTLGTPDTQYF; CDR3nt: TGTGCCTGGACTCTCGGGACGCCAGATACGCAGTATTTT; j_gene: TRBJ2-3; d_gene: NA; abundance: NA; v_gene: TRBV30
CDR3aa: CSGTLAALSYEQYF; CDR3nt: TGCAGTGGAACCCTAGCGGCCCTCTCCTACGAGCAGTACTTC; j_gene: TRBJ2-7; d_gene: TRBD2; abundance: NA; v_gene: TRBV20-1
CDR3aa: CASSFSSGGTSSYNEQFF; CDR3nt: TGCGCCAGCAGCTTTAGTAGTGGAGGGACAAGCTCCTACAATGAGCAGTTCTTC; j_gene: TRBJ2-1; d_gene: NA; abundance: few; v_gene: TRBV5-1
CDR3aa: CASSYSTSGRIVEQFF; CDR3nt: TGTGCCAGCAGTTACTCGACTAGCGGGAGGATAGTTGAGCAGTTCTTC; j_gene: TRBJ2-1; d_gene: TRBD2; abundance: few; v_gene: TRBV6-2/TRBV6-3
CDR3aa: CASSGEQNTQYF; CDR3nt: TGTGCCAGCAGCGGGGAACAAAATACGCAGTATTTT; j_gene: TRBJ2-3; d_gene: NA; abundance: medium-sized; v_gene: TRBV7-9
CDR3aa: CASSVDGGSSGNTIYF; CDR3nt: TGTGCCAGCAGCGTAGACGGAGGGAGCTCTGGAAACACCATATATTTT; j_gene: TRBJ1-3; d_gene: NA; abundance: NA; v_gene: TRBV9
CDR3aa: CSARPGTISYNEQFF; CDR3nt: TGCAGTGCTAGACCCGGGACTATATCCTACAATGAGCAGTTCTTC; j_gene: TRBJ2-1; d_gene: TRBD2; abundance: medium-sized; v_gene: TRBV20-1
CDR3aa: CASSLAIGYQETQYF; CDR3nt: TGTGCCAGCAGCTTGGCGATAGGGTACCAAGAGACCCAGTACTTC; j_gene: TRBJ2-5; d_gene: NA; abundance: few; v_gene: TRBV5-6
CDR3aa: CASSPNGDRPLEETQYF; CDR3nt: TGTGCCAGCAGCCCAAATGGGGACAGGCCCCTAGAGGAGACCCAGTACTTC; j_gene: TRBJ2-5; d_gene: TRBD1; abundance: medium-sized; v_gene: TRBV11-1
CDR3aa: CSVGRSREQYF; CDR3nt: TGCAGCGTTGGGCGGTCTCGGGAGCAGTACTTC; j_gene: TRBJ2-7; d_gene: NA; abundance: few; v_gene: TRBV29-1
CDR3aa: CASSLSGQVNTGELFF; CDR3nt: TGCGCCAGCAGCTTGTCGGGACAGGTTAACACCGGGGAGCTGTTTTTT; j_gene: TRBJ2-2; d_gene: TRBD1; abundance: few; v_gene: TRBV5-1
CDR3aa: CATWERAEQFF; CDR3nt: TGTGCCACCTGGGAACGGGCCGAGCAGTTCTTC; j_gene: TRBJ2-1; d_gene: NA; abundance: NA; v_gene: TRBV14
CDR3aa: CATARTSTDTQYF; CDR3nt: TGTGCCACCGCTAGGACTAGCACAGATACGCAGTATTTT; j_gene: TRBJ2-3; d_gene: NA; abundance: NA; v_gene: TRBV24-1
CDR3aa: CASSLYSYEQYF; CDR3nt: TGTGCCAGCAGCCTCTACTCCTACGAGCAGTACTTC; j_gene: TRBJ2-7; d_gene: NA; abundance: NA; v_gene: TRBV5-6
CDR3aa: CASSIPLLNNEQFF; CDR3nt: TGTGCCAGCAGTATACCCCTCCTCAACAATGAGCAGTTCTTC; j_gene: TRBJ2-1; d_gene: NA; abundance: few; v_gene: TRBV28
CDR3aa: CASSLVTVEEQYF; CDR3nt: TGTGCCAGCAGCTTGGTGACTGTCGAGGAGCAGTACTTC; j_gene: TRBJ2-7; d_gene: NA; abundance: NA; v_gene: TRBV5-5
CDR3aa: CSARPQGTDQPQHF; CDR3nt: TGCAGTGCTAGGCCGCAGGGTACCGATCAGCCCCAGCATTTT; j_gene: TRBJ1-5; d_gene: NA; abundance: few; v_gene: TRBV20-1
CDR3aa: CASSLPQGQGASPLHF; CDR3nt: TGTGCCAGCAGCCTACCCCAGGGACAGGGAGCTTCACCCCTCCACTTT; j_gene: TRBJ1-6; d_gene: TRBD1; abundance: NA; v_gene: TRBV28
CDR3aa: CASSLELAGQVFSYEQYF; CDR3nt: TGTGCCAGCAGCTTGGAATTGGCGGGACAGGTTTTTTCCTACGAGCAGTACTTC; j_gene: TRBJ2-7; d_gene: TRBD1; abundance: NA; v_gene: TRBV5-5
CDR3aa: CASRYTRQVDTGELFF; CDR3nt: TGCGCCAGCAGGTATACGAGACAGGTGGACACCGGGGAGCTGTTTTTT; j_gene: TRBJ2-2; d_gene: NA; abundance: NA; v_gene: TRBV5-1
CDR3aa: CASSESGARGEAFF; CDR3nt: TGTGCCAGCAGTGAAAGCGGGGCTCGAGGTGAAGCTTTCTTT; j_gene: TRBJ1-1; d_gene: NA; abundance: NA; v_gene: TRBV25-1
CDR3aa: CASSTRGVSSYEQYF; CDR3nt: TGTGCCAGCAGTACGAGAGGGGTTTCCTCCTACGAGCAGTACTTC; j_gene: TRBJ2-7; d_gene: NA; abundance: NA; v_gene: TRBV28
CDR3aa: CASSVGTSHTGELFF; CDR3nt: TGTGCCAGCAGCGTAGGGACTAGCCACACCGGGGAGCTGTTTTTT; j_gene: TRBJ2-2; d_gene: TRBD2; abundance: NA; v_gene: TRBV9